These 21 T cell receptor beta chains came from one sample sequenced in a study of monozygotic twins with inflammatory bowel disease. TCRdb re-called the 5' RACE reads and shows each CDR3 protein once, DNA omitted. The sample's table shows 310,000 or so distinct CDR3 sequences. Input material: blood. These receptors came from a human donor with ulcerative colitis or Crohn's disease, or a healthy co-twin of an affected twin (not recorded which).

The chain recombines TRBV15 with TRBJ2-2. The CDR3 has 13 residues. From germline, CDR1 is LNHNV and CDR2 YYDKDF (reference sequence). CDR3 sequence reads: CATSRSWPGELFF.

The chain links TRBV5-6 to TRBJ2-3; without DNA, the TCRdb call of TRBD1 cannot be checked. This CDR3 is built from 17 residues. From germline, CDR1 is SGHDT and CDR2 YYEEEE. CDR3 sequence reads: CASSSPRQGADLDTQYF.

This rearrangement joins TRBV7-9 to TRBJ2-3; with no DNA, the TCRdb D assignment of TRBD2 cannot be verified. The CDR3 totals 16 residues. Germline CDR1 reads SEHNR; CDR2 reads FQNEAQ (reference sequence). The CDR3 loop reads CASALGLAGVGDTQYF. Variable domain in full (rest from reference TRBV7-9 and TRBJ2-3): DTGVSQNPRHKITKRGQNVTFRCDPISEHNRLYWYRQTLGQGPEFLTYFQNEAQLEKSRLLSDRFSAERPKGSFSTLEIQRTEQGDSAMYLCASALGLAGVGDTQYFGPGTRLTVL.

The chain recombines TRBV9 with TRBJ2-3; TCRdb indicates TRBD2, and absent DNA this call remains unverified. The CDR3 runs 18 residues. From germline, CDR1 is SGDLS and CDR2 YYNGEE. CDR3 sequence reads: CASSVAPFTSGGTDTQYF.

V gene TRBV19 combines with J gene TRBJ1-5. Per the germline V gene, CDR1 is LNHDA and CDR2 is SQIVND (reference sequence). This CDR3 is built from 15 residues. CDR3: CASSIWRGGNQPQHF.

The rearrangement links TRBV12-3 or TRBV12-4 to TRBJ2-6. The CDR3 runs 13 residues. The CDR3 sequence: CASTYLGANVLTF.

The chain has TRBV29-1 and TRBJ1-1; the TCRdb D gene call, TRBD1, has no DNA to confirm it. This CDR3 spans 11 amino acids. From germline, CDR1 is SQVTM and CDR2 ANQGSEA. The CDR3 reads CSSIQGCKTFF. Based on the CDR3 plus reference TRBV29-1 and TRBJ1-1, the full variable domain is SAVISQKPSRDICQRGTSLTIQCQVDSQVTMMFWYRQQPGQSLTLIATANQGSEATYESGFVIDKFPISRPNLTFSTLTVSNMSPEDSSIYLCSSIQGCKTFFGQGTRLTVV.

V usage is TRBV7-6 and J usage is TRBJ2-7; TCRdb lists TRBD2, though no DNA is available to test this call. The germline V gene has CDR1 SGHVS and CDR2 FNYEAQ. CDR3 length: 13 residues. CDR3 sequence: CASSSGGVPEQYF.

The rearrangement links TRBV28 to TRBJ1-6. Germline V gene sequence: CDR1 MDHEN, CDR2 SYDVKM. The CDR3 runs to 13 residues. Here the CDR3 reads CASVRIYNSPLHF.

The rearrangement uses TRBV4-3 and TRBJ1-2. Germline-derived CDR1 and CDR2 are LGHNA and YSLEER. The CDR3 runs 15 residues. Here the CDR3 reads CASSQDWQPNYGYTF.

The V gene is TRBV12-3 or TRBV12-4, the J gene TRBJ2-4; the D call of TRBD1 rests on TCRdb alone, since no DNA is present to check it. There are 14 residues in the CDR3. The CDR3 loop is CASSLGGGQNIQYF.

The rearrangement links TRBV20-1 to TRBJ1-5; as DNA is missing, the TRBD1 call by TCRdb cannot be tested. The CDR3 has 15 residues. CDR1 is DFQATT, CDR2 SNEGSKA, per germline (reference sequence). CDR3 in amino acids: CSAIRGPEPNQPQHF.

This sequence joins TRBV27 and TRBJ2-2; TCRdb selects TRBD1, and the lack of DNA leaves this call unchecked. Germline assignment: CDR1 MNHEY and CDR2 SMNVEV (reference sequence). The CDR3 covers 14 residues. CDR3 amino acids: CASSSGIDTGELFF.

The rearrangement joins TRBV6-2 or TRBV6-3 to TRBJ2-5; TCRdb calls TRBD1, which cannot be checked without DNA. This CDR3 spans 14 amino acids. Germline CDR1 and CDR2: MNHEY and SVGEGT. The CDR3 loop reads CASSYSSGGETQYF.

This chain connects TRBV4-1 to TRBJ1-3. This CDR3 is 15 amino acids long. Germline assignment: CDR1 MGHRA and CDR2 YSYEKL. This chain's CDR3 is CASSQAALSGNTIYF.

The V and J genes are TRBV9 and TRBJ2-2; TCRdb proposes TRBD2, but this gene call is untestable without DNA. This CDR3 region has 16 residues. The germline V gene has CDR1 SGDLS and CDR2 YYNGEE. The CDR3: CASSVGLAGRDGELFF.

The V gene is TRBV20-1, the J gene TRBJ1-6; TCRdb reports TRBD1, a call that lacks DNA to check it against. In germline, CDR1 is DFQATT, CDR2 SNEGSKA (reference sequence). The CDR3 is made up of 14 amino acids. The CDR3 sequence: CSAPAYSYNSPLHF.

The chain carries TRBV9 and TRBJ2-3. Germline V CDR1 and CDR2: SGDLS, YYNGEE. This CDR3 has 15 residues. The CDR3 reads CASSVGTASTDTQYF.

The chain couples TRBV12-3 or TRBV12-4 to TRBJ1-3. The CDR3 spans 14 residues. The CDR3 here is CASSPPGSGNTIYF.

The chain uses TRBV4-1 and TRBJ2-7; TCRdb designates TRBD1, a call that cannot be tested without DNA. This CDR3 has 14 amino acids. The V gene's germline CDR1 is MGHRA and CDR2 YSYEKL. The CDR3 region is CASSAHVGGNEQYF.

The rearrangement links TRBV10-3 to TRBJ1-2; no DNA is available, so the TRBD1 call from TCRdb remains unchecked. This CDR3 has 13 amino acids. Germline V gene lookup returns CDR1 ENHRY and CDR2 SYGVKD. The CDR3 is CATGGTGASGYTF.